These T cell receptor beta chains were read from a single sample in a study of blood T cell repertoires in COVID-19. The repertoire was sequenced with immunoSEQ multiplex PCR; TCRdb's copy has only in-frame clones and lacks some. The sample has under 200,000 clones, roughly nine tenths seen once. The sample was peripheral blood. Source of these receptors: a man in his 70s with acute or convalescent COVID-19. Both conserved end residues are part of each CDR3. The order of the fields is J gene, D gene, clone size, V gene, CDR3 protein, CDR3 DNA. The D gene is left open where the match is weak. Clone size appears in some rows only: once, few, many, or a class for an expanded clone.

J gene: TRBJ2-4; D gene: TRBD1; clone size: .; V gene: TRBV5-1; CDR3 protein: CASSFDRGDIQYF; CDR3 DNA: TGCGCCAGCAGCTTTGACAGGGGGGACATTCAGTACTTC
J gene: TRBJ2-2; D gene: TRBD1; clone size: .; V gene: TRBV7-2; CDR3 protein: CASSFARSRGTGELFF; CDR3 DNA: TGTGCCAGCAGCTTCGCAAGGTCCAGGGGGACCGGGGAGCTGTTTTTT
J gene: TRBJ2-3; D gene: .; clone size: .; V gene: TRBV5-4; CDR3 protein: CASSSKGAEDTQYF; CDR3 DNA: TGTGCCAGCAGCAGCAAAGGGGCCGAGGATACGCAGTATTTT
J gene: TRBJ2-2; D gene: TRBD2; clone size: .; V gene: TRBV6-5; CDR3 protein: CASSYGLGDTGELFF; CDR3 DNA: TGTGCCAGCAGTTACGGACTAGGGGACACCGGGGAGCTGTTTTTT
J gene: TRBJ1-2; D gene: TRBD1; clone size: .; V gene: TRBV7-2; CDR3 protein: CASSLGSTGQGGGYTF; CDR3 DNA: TGTGCCAGCAGCTTAGGGTCAACGGGACAGGGGGGTGGCTACACCTTC
J gene: TRBJ2-3; D gene: TRBD2; clone size: once; V gene: TRBV4-2; CDR3 protein: CASSQVEGGSLTDTQYF; CDR3 DNA: TGTGCCAGCAGCCAGGTCGAGGGCGGGAGTCTCACAGATACGCAGTATTTT
J gene: TRBJ2-7; D gene: .; clone size: .; V gene: TRBV5-4; CDR3 protein: CASSYVSGYEQYF; CDR3 DNA: TGTGCCAGCAGCTACGTAAGCGGCTACGAGCAGTACTTC
J gene: TRBJ1-6; D gene: TRBD1; clone size: .; V gene: TRBV4-2; CDR3 protein: CASSHPDRPNSPLHF; CDR3 DNA: TGTGCCAGCAGCCATCCGGACAGGCCGAATTCACCCCTCCACTTT
J gene: TRBJ2-7; D gene: .; clone size: few; V gene: TRBV10-1; CDR3 protein: CASSESLESYEQYF; CDR3 DNA: TGCGCCAGCAGTGAGTCACTAGAATCCTACGAGCAGTACTTC
J gene: TRBJ2-1; D gene: .; clone size: .; V gene: TRBV6-5; CDR3 protein: CAGNGVGGANEQFF; CDR3 DNA: TGTGCCGGAAACGGGGTTGGGGGGGCAAACGAGCAGTTCTTC
J gene: TRBJ1-4; D gene: .; clone size: .; V gene: TRBV7-9; CDR3 protein: CASSLMGGEEKLFF; CDR3 DNA: TGTGCCAGCAGCCTAATGGGGGGTGAAGAAAAACTGTTTTTT
J gene: TRBJ1-4; D gene: .; clone size: .; V gene: TRBV7-8; CDR3 protein: CASSLGAAGRLMTNEKLFF; CDR3 DNA: TGTGCCAGCAGCTTAGGGGCGGCAGGGCGCTTGATGACTAATGAAAAACTGTTTTTT
J gene: TRBJ2-1; D gene: TRBD2; clone size: .; V gene: TRBV2; CDR3 protein: CASNGLDGEQFF; CDR3 DNA: TGTGCCAGCAACGGACTAGACGGTGAGCAGTTCTTC
J gene: TRBJ1-1; D gene: .; clone size: .; V gene: TRBV29-1; CDR3 protein: CSAGGGSLNTEAFF; CDR3 DNA: TGCAGCGCCGGGGGGGGCAGCTTGAACACTGAAGCTTTCTTT
J gene: TRBJ1-2; D gene: .; clone size: once; V gene: TRBV5-6; CDR3 protein: CASSFGVGYTF; CDR3 DNA: TGTGCCAGCAGCTTCGGGGTTGGCTACACCTTC
J gene: TRBJ1-5; D gene: .; clone size: .; V gene: TRBV18; CDR3 protein: CASSPGDYSNQPQHF; CDR3 DNA: TGTGCCAGCTCACCAGGGGACTATAGCAATCAGCCCCAGCATTTT
J gene: TRBJ2-7; D gene: .; clone size: .; V gene: TRBV18; CDR3 protein: CASSPPGAPYEQYF; CDR3 DNA: TGTGCCAGCTCACCACCAGGAGCTCCCTACGAGCAGTACTTC
J gene: TRBJ1-5; D gene: .; clone size: .; V gene: TRBV6-5; CDR3 protein: CASSKGVGGQPQHF; CDR3 DNA: TGTGCCAGCAGTAAGGGGGTAGGGGGTCAGCCCCAGCATTTT
J gene: TRBJ2-7; D gene: TRBD1; clone size: .; V gene: TRBV6-6; CDR3 protein: CASRTGTGISYEQYF; CDR3 DNA: TGTGCCAGCAGAACCGGGACAGGCATCTCCTACGAGCAGTACTTC
J gene: TRBJ2-3; D gene: TRBD1; clone size: .; V gene: TRBV27; CDR3 protein: CASSSLGTGTDTQYF; CDR3 DNA: TGTGCCAGCAGTTCCCTTGGGACAGGGACAGATACGCAGTATTTT
J gene: TRBJ2-1; D gene: TRBD2; clone size: .; V gene: TRBV7-9; CDR3 protein: CASSPGLAGVLEQFF; CDR3 DNA: TGTGCCAGCAGCCCCGGACTAGCGGGAGTCCTTGAGCAGTTCTTC
J gene: TRBJ2-2; D gene: .; clone size: .; V gene: TRBV6-5; CDR3 protein: CASLDSVNTGELFF; CDR3 DNA: TGTGCCAGCCTCGACAGCGTGAACACCGGGGAGCTGTTTTTT
J gene: TRBJ2-1; D gene: .; clone size: .; V gene: TRBV6-5; CDR3 protein: CASSYLPAGYNEQFF; CDR3 DNA: TGTGCCAGCAGTTACCTCCCAGCGGGTTACAATGAGCAGTTCTTC
J gene: TRBJ2-7; D gene: TRBD1; clone size: .; V gene: TRBV27; CDR3 protein: CASSLVWTGSHEQYF; CDR3 DNA: TGTGCCAGCAGTTTAGTTTGGACAGGGTCCCACGAGCAGTACTTC
J gene: TRBJ2-2; D gene: TRBD2; clone size: .; V gene: TRBV5-1; CDR3 protein: CASSLGTSGTGELFF; CDR3 DNA: TGCGCCAGCAGCCTAGGGACTAGCGGGACCGGGGAGCTGTTTTTT
J gene: TRBJ2-2; D gene: TRBD1; clone size: .; V gene: TRBV9; CDR3 protein: CASSVVYRRQGSGELFF; CDR3 DNA: TGTGCCAGCAGCGTAGTGTACAGGAGACAGGGGTCCGGGGAGCTGTTTTTT
J gene: TRBJ1-2; D gene: TRBD1; clone size: .; V gene: TRBV28; CDR3 protein: CASSLRATGRNGYTF; CDR3 DNA: TGTGCCAGCAGTTTACGGGCGACAGGGAGGAATGGCTACACCTTC
J gene: TRBJ1-1; D gene: .; clone size: .; V gene: TRBV7-8; CDR3 protein: CASSLAEASFNTEAFF; CDR3 DNA: TGTGCCAGCAGCTTAGCGGAGGCCAGCTTTAACACTGAAGCTTTCTTT
J gene: TRBJ1-1; D gene: .; clone size: .; V gene: TRBV30; CDR3 protein: CASSRGGGPEAFF; CDR3 DNA: TGTGCCTCAAGTCGCGGTGGAGGGCCTGAAGCTTTCTTT
J gene: TRBJ2-7; D gene: TRBD2; clone size: .; V gene: TRBV3-1/TRBV3-2; CDR3 protein: CASSRFLGGVYAYEQYF; CDR3 DNA: TGTGCCAGCAGCCGGTTCCTTGGGGGGGTCTACGCCTACGAGCAGTACTTC
J gene: TRBJ1-1; D gene: .; clone size: .; V gene: TRBV12-3/TRBV12-4; CDR3 protein: CASSDYTEAFF; CDR3 DNA: TGTGCCAGCAGTGACTACACTGAAGCTTTCTTT
J gene: TRBJ2-5; D gene: .; clone size: .; V gene: TRBV2; CDR3 protein: CASRAGDQETQYF; CDR3 DNA: TGTGCCAGCCGAGCGGGTGACCAAGAGACCCAGTACTTC
J gene: TRBJ2-7; D gene: .; clone size: .; V gene: TRBV4-2; CDR3 protein: CASSQDYGVGEQYF; CDR3 DNA: TGTGCCAGCAGCCAAGATTATGGAGTTGGCGAGCAGTACTTC
J gene: TRBJ2-4; D gene: .; clone size: .; V gene: TRBV18; CDR3 protein: CASSGRVLAKNIQYF; CDR3 DNA: TGTGCCAGCTCCGGGCGGGTACTAGCCAAAAACATTCAGTACTTC
J gene: TRBJ2-7; D gene: TRBD2; clone size: .; V gene: TRBV11-3; CDR3 protein: CASSLGGVRGGDYEQYF; CDR3 DNA: TGTGCCAGCAGCTTAGGAGGAGTGCGGGGGGGTGACTACGAGCAGTACTTC
J gene: TRBJ1-1; D gene: TRBD1; clone size: few; V gene: TRBV28; CDR3 protein: CASSLGTGGLNTEAFF; CDR3 DNA: TGTGCCAGCAGTTTAGGTACAGGGGGCTTGAACACTGAAGCTTTCTTT
J gene: TRBJ1-5; D gene: .; clone size: few; V gene: TRBV7-2; CDR3 protein: CASSPQQDFNQPQHF; CDR3 DNA: TGTGCCAGCAGCCCTCAACAGGATTTCAATCAGCCCCAGCATTTT
J gene: TRBJ1-2; D gene: TRBD1; clone size: .; V gene: TRBV7-2; CDR3 protein: CASSPPPRTGMVLRGYTF; CDR3 DNA: TGTGCCAGCAGTCCGCCCCCGAGGACAGGGATGGTTTTACGGGGCTACACCTTC
J gene: TRBJ2-5; D gene: .; clone size: .; V gene: TRBV7-9; CDR3 protein: CASSRGGPLTQYF; CDR3 DNA: TGTGCCAGCAGCCGAGGAGGGCCCCTGACCCAGTACTTC
J gene: TRBJ2-5; D gene: TRBD1; clone size: .; V gene: TRBV24-1; CDR3 protein: CATSDRTGGRETQYF; CDR3 DNA: TGTGCCACCAGTGATAGGACAGGGGGACGGGAGACCCAGTACTTC
J gene: TRBJ1-2; D gene: .; clone size: .; V gene: TRBV15; CDR3 protein: CATSRDWAETYGYTF; CDR3 DNA: TGTGCCACCAGCAGAGATTGGGCAGAGACCTATGGCTACACCTTC
J gene: TRBJ2-7; D gene: .; clone size: .; V gene: TRBV2; CDR3 protein: CASSEALQSPYEQYF; CDR3 DNA: TGTGCCAGCAGTGAAGCGCTACAGAGTCCCTACGAGCAGTACTTC